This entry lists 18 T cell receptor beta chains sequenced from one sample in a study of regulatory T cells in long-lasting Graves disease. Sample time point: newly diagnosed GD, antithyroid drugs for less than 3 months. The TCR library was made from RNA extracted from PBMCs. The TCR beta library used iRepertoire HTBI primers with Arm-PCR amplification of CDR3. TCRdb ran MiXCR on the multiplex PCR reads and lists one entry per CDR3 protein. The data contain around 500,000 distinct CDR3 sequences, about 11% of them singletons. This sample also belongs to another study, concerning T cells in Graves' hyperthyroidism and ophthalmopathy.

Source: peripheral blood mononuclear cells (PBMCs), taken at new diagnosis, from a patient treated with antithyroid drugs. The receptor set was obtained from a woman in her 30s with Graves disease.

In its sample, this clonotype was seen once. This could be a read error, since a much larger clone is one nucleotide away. CDR3 DNA: TGTGCCACCAGTGAGCTCTCAGCCAGGGGCAAATCACCTCGTATCACTGAAGCTTTCTTT. Encoded protein: CATSELSARGKSPRITEAFF. The chain links TRBV24-1 to TRBJ1-1; TRBD1 might be the D (6 bases). The CDR3 runs to 20 residues. Trimming left V 4 bases short and J 4 bases short, with 30 bases between. CDR1 and CDR2 (germline): KGHDR, SFDVKD.

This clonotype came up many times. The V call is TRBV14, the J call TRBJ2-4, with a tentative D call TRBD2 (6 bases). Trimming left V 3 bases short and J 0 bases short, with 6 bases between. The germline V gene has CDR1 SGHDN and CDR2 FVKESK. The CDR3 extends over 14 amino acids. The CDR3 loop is CASSQGGAKNIQYF. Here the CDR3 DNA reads TGTGCCAGCAGCCAGGGGGGAGCCAAAAACATTCAGTACTTC. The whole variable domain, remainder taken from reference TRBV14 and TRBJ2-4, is EAGVTQFPSHSVIEKGQTVTLRCDPISGHDNLYWYRRVMGKEIKFLLHFVKESKQDESGMPNNRFLAERTGGTYSTLKVQPAELEDSGVYFCASSQGGAKNIQYFGAGTRLSVL.

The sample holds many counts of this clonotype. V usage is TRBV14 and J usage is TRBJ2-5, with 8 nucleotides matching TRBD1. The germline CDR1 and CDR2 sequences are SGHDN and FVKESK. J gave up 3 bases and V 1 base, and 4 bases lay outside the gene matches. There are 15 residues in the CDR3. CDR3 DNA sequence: TGTGCCAGCAGCCAAGGGGACAGGCCCAAAGAGACCCAGTACTTC. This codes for CASSQGDRPKETQYF.

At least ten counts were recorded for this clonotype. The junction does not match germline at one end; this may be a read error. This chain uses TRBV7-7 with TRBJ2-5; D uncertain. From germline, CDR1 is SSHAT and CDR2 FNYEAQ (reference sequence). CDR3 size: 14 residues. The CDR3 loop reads CASSSELGQETQYF. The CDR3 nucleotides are TGTGCTAGCAGCTCGGAACTGGGGCAAGAGACCCAGTACTTC.

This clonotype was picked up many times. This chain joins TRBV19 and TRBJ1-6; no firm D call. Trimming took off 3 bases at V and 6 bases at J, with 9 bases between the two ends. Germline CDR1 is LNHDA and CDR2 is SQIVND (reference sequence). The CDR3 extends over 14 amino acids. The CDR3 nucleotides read TGTGCCAGTAGTATCTCGAATTCTAATTCACCCCTCCACTTT. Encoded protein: CASSISNSNSPLHF. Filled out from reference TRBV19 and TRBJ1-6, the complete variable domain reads DGGITQSPKYLFRKEGQNVTLSCEQNLNHDAMYWYRQDPGQGLRLIYYSQIVNDFQKGDIAEGYSVSREKKESFPLTVTSAQKNPTAFYLCASSISNSNSPLHFGNGTRLTVT.

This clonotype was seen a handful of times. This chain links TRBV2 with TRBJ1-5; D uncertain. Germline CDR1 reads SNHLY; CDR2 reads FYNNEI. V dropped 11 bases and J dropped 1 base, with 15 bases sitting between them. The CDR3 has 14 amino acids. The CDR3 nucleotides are TGTGCCGGCACACGAGCGGGCAGCAATCAGCCCCAGCATTTT. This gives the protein CAGTRAGSNQPQHF.

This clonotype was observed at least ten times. The CDR3 sequence is CASSPRLAGGRGEQFF. The DNA of the CDR3 is TGTGCCAGCTCACCGCGACTAGCGGGAGGGCGTGGTGAGCAGTTCTTC. The V gene is TRBV18, the J gene TRBJ2-1; 14 nucleotides match TRBD2. This CDR3 region has 16 residues. With V trimmed by 3 bases and J by 9 bases, 7 bases remained unmatched. Germline V gene sequence: CDR1 KGHSH, CDR2 LQKENI.

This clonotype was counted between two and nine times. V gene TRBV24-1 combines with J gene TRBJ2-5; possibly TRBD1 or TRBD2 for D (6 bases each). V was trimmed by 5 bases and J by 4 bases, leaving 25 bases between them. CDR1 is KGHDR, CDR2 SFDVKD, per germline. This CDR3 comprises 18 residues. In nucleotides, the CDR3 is TGTGCCACCAGTGTCCCCCCGACAGGAGCCTGGGGAGGAGAGACCCAGTACTTC. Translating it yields CATSVPPTGAWGGETQYF.

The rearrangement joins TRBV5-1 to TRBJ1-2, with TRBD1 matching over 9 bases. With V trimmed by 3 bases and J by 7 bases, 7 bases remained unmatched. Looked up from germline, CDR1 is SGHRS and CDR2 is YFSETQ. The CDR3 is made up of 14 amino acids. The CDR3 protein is CASSSLGQGTGYTF. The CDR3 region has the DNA TGCGCCAGCAGCTCTCTAGGACAGGGGACTGGCTACACCTTC. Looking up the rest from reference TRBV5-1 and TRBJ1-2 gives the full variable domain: KAGVTQTPRYLIKTRGQQVTLSCSPISGHRSVSWYQQTPGQGLQFLFEYFSETQRNKGNFPGRFSGRQFSNSRSEMNVSTLELGDSALYLCASSSLGQGTGYTFGSGTRLTVV.

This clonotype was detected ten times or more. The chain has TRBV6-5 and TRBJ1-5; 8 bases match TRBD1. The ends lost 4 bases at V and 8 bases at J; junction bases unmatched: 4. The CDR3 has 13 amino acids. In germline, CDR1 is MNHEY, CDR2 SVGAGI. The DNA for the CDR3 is TGTGCCAGCAGTTGGACAGGGCGGGAGCCCCAGCATTTT. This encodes CASSWTGREPQHF.

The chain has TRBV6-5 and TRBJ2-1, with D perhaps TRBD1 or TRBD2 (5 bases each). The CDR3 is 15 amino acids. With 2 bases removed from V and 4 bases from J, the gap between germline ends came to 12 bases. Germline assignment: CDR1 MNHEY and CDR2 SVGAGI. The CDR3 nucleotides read TGTGCCAGCAGTTACCGGGACGGACTTTACAATGAGCAGTTCTTC. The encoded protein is CASSYRDGLYNEQFF.

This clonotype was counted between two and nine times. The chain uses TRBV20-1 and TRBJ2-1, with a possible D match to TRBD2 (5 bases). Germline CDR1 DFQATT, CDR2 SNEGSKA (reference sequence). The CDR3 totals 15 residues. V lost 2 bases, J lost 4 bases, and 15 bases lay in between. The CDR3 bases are TGCAGTGCTAGAAACCTGGACGGAGGATACAATGAGCAGTTCTTC. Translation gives CSARNLDGGYNEQFF.

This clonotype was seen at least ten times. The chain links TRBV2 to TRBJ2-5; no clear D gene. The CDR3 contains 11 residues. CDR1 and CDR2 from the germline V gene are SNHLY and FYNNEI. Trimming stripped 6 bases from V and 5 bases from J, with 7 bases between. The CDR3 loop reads CASRPWETQYF. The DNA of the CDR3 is TGTGCCAGCAGGCCGTGGGAGACCCAGTACTTC.

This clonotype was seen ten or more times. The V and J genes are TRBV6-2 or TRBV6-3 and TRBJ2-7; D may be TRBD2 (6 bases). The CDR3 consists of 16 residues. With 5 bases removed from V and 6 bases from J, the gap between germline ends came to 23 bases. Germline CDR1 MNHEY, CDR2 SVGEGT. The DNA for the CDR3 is TGTGCCAGCAGTGACGTAGTGGGAGGTGCTCCTTCCGAGCAGTACTTC. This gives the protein CASSDVVGGAPSEQYF.

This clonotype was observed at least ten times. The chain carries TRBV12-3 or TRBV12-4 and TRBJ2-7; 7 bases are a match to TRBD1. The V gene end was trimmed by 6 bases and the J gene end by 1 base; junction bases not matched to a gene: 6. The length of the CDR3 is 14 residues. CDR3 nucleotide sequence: TGTGCCAGCAGGAACGTACAGGGGTCCTACGAGCAGTACTTC. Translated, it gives CASRNVQGSYEQYF.

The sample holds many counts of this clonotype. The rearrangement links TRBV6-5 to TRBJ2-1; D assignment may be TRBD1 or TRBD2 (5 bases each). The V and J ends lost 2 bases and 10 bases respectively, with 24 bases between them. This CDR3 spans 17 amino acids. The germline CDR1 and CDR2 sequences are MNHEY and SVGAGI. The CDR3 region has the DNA TGTGCCAGCAGTTACGGCTGGACTTCCCTGACGTACAGGGAGCAGTTCTTC. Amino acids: CASSYGWTSLTYREQFF.

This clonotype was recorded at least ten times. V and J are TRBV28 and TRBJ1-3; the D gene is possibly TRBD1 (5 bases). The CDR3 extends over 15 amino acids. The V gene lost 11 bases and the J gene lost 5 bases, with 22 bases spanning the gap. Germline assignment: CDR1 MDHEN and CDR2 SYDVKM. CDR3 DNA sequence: TGTGCCGCCCCCCCCAGGGTGGGGGACCGAAACACCATATATTTT. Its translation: CAAPPRVGDRNTIYF.

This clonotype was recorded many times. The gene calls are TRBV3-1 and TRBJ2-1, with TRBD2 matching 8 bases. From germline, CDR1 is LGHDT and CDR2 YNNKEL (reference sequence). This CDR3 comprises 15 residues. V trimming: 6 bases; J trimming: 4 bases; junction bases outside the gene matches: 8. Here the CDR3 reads CASRSWSGSYNEQFF. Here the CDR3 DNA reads TGTGCCAGCAGGTCGTGGAGCGGGAGTTACAATGAGCAGTTCTTC.